Listed below are T cell receptor beta chains from one sample, sequenced in a study of blood T cells in healthy people across ages. From the 5' RACE reads, TCRdb called clonotypes with MiXCR, one entry per CDR3 protein. The profile shows approximately 1.5 million distinct CDR3 sequences, 40% to 45% of them singletons. Source material: blood. The receptors derive from a woman aged 18 to 35 in good health. The CDR3 runs from the conserved cysteine through the conserved F or W.

J: TRBJ1-6
V: TRBV4-2
CDR3: CASSRDRDNSPPHF

J: TRBJ2-3
V: TRBV20-1
CDR3: CSARLFRGDTQYF

J: TRBJ2-3
V: TRBV7-2
CDR3: CASSQVRSDTQYF

J: TRBJ1-5
V: TRBV29-1
CDR3: CSVVGASNQPQHF

J: TRBJ2-7
V: TRBV6-6
CDR3: CASSYRRLAGGNEQYF

J: TRBJ2-7
V: TRBV2
CDR3: CASSTLDYNEQYF

J: TRBJ2-3
V: TRBV20-1
CDR3: CSAGRRSTYTDTQYF

J: TRBJ2-5
V: TRBV11-2
CDR3: CASSLVGLAVQETQYF

J: TRBJ2-7
V: TRBV7-2
CDR3: CASSSRQGGEQYF

J: TRBJ2-3
V: TRBV6-4
CDR3: CASSPSPWGTDTQYF

J: TRBJ2-2
V: TRBV6-9
CDR3: CANRRGGKDNTGELFF

J: TRBJ2-1
V: TRBV19
CDR3: CASRESGTRINNEQFF

J: TRBJ1-5
V: TRBV29-1
CDR3: CSTGEGNQPQHF

J: TRBJ2-7
V: TRBV4-1
CDR3: CASSQLAGGASNEPYF

J: TRBJ2-7
V: TRBV9
CDR3: CASNPMGPEGVYEQYF

J: TRBJ2-3
V: TRBV7-2
CDR3: CASSLALPGESTDTQYF

J: TRBJ2-3
V: TRBV4-1
CDR3: CASSQDPGSGGADTQYF

J: TRBJ2-1
V: TRBV28
CDR3: CASSPNQSGRDNEQFF

J: TRBJ2-1
V: TRBV15
CDR3: CATSRIDGSGQFF

J: TRBJ2-7
V: TRBV30
CDR3: CAWRPGQVTYEQYF

J: TRBJ1-1
V: TRBV12-3/TRBV12-4
CDR3: CASSLEGTAFF

J: TRBJ2-3
V: TRBV10-3
CDR3: CAIRSEDSSTDTQYF

J: TRBJ1-1
V: TRBV20-1
CDR3: CSATDRANTEAFF

J: TRBJ1-2
V: TRBV12-3/TRBV12-4
CDR3: CASRPRDRSNYGYTF

J: .
V: TRBV9
CDR3: CASSAGHDSYEQYF

J: TRBJ2-1
V: TRBV4-1
CDR3: CASSQLMGVDEQFF

J: TRBJ2-7
V: TRBV12-3/TRBV12-4
CDR3: CASSLARFLGEQYF

J: TRBJ2-5
V: TRBV29-1
CDR3: CSVWATQETQYF